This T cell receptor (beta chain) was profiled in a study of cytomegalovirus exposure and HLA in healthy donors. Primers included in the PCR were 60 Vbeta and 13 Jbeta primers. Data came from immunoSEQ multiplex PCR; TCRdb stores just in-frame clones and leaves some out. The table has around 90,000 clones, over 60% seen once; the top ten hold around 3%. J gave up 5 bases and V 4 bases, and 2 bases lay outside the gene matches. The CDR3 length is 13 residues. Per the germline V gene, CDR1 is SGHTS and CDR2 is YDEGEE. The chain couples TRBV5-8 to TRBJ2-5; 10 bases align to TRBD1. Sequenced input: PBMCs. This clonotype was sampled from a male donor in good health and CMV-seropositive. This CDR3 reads CASSKGQGETQYF. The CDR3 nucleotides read TGTGCCAGCAGCAAGGGACAGGGGGAGACCCAGTACTTC.